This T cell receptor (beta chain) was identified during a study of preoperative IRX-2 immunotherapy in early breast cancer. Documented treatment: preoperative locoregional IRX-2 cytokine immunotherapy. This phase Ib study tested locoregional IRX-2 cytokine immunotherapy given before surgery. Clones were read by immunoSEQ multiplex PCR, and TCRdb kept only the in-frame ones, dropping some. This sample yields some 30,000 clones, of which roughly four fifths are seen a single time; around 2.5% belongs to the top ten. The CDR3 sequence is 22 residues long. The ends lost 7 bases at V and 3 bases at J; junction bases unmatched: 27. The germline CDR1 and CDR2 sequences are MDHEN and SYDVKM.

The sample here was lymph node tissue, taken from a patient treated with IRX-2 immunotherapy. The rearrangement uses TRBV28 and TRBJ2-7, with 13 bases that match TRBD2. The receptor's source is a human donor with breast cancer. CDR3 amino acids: CASTSLGWGDKITSGRVYEQYF. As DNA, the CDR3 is TGTGCCAGCACTTCACTGGGGTGGGGAGACAAGATTACTAGCGGGAGGGTCTACGAGCAGTACTTC.